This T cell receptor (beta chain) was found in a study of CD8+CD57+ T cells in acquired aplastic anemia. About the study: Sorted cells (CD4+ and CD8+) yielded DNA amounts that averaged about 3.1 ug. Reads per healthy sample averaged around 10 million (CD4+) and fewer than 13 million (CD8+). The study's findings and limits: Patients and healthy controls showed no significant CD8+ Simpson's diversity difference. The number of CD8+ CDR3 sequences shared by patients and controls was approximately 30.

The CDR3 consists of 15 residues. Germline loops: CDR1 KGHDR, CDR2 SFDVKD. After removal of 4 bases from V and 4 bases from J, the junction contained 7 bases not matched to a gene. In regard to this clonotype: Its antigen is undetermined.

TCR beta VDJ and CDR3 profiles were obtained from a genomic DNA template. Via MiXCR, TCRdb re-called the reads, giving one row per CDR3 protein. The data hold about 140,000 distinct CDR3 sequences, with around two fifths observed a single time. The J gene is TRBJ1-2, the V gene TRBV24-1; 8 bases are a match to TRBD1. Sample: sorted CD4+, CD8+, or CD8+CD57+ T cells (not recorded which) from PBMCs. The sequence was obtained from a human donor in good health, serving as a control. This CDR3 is CATSDARTGSYGYTF. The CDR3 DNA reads TGTGCCACCAGTGACGCAAGGACAGGGAGCTATGGCTACACCTTC.